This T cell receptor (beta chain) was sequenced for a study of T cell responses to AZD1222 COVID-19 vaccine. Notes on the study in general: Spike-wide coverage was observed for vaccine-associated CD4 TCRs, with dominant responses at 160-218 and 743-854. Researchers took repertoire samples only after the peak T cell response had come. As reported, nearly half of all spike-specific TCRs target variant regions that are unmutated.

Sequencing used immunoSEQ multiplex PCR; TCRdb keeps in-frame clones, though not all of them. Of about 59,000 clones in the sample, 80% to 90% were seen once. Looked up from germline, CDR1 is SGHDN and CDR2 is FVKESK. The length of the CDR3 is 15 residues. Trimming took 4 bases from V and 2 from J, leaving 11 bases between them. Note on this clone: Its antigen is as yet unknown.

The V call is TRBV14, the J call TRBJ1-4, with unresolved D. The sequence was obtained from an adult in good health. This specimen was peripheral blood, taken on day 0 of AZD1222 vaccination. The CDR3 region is CASSRRAWTNEKLFF. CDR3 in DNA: TGTGCCAGCAGCCGTAGGGCCTGGACTAATGAAAAACTGTTTTTT.